This T cell receptor beta chain originates from a study of cytomegalovirus exposure and HLA in healthy donors. General study points: DRB1 had the most TCR associations and HLA-C the fewest, a later analysis found, with rates varying by HLA locus.

Vbeta (60) and Jbeta (13) primers were used in the PCR. Using immunoSEQ multiplex PCR, the repertoire was profiled, and TCRdb retains in-frame clones only, with some absent. This sample has fewer than 200,000 clones, with 80% found just once. From germline, CDR1 is DFQATT and CDR2 SNEGSKA (reference sequence). Deletions cut 5 bases from V and 6 bases from J, with 10 bases between. The length of the CDR3 is 11 residues. In regard to this clone: Its cognate antigen is unknown.

The rearrangement links TRBV20-1 to TRBJ2-5, with a weak D call TRBD2 (5 bases). The clonotype was recovered from a man in his forties in good health and CMV-seronegative. Sequencing used PBMCs. For the CDR3, the DNA is TGCAGTGCTTTGAGGGCGAAGACCCAGTACTTC. The encoded protein is CSALRAKTQYF.